This T cell receptor (beta chain) was recorded in a study of cytomegalovirus exposure and HLA in healthy donors (dated by TCRdb to the late 2010s). Turning to the overall study: According to an earlier analysis of 550 to 750 of the donors, about 179 million T cells yielded over 90 million unique TCR beta sequences and approximately 300 Gb of sequence data. An early release covering approximately 600 HLA-typed donors comprised approximately 290 gigabases of sequencing data and approximately 85 million unique TCR sequences. Of the roughly 410 genotyped donors, 75% to 85% were placed in the genetic ancestry cluster associated with self-reported Caucasian donors. The study aimed to test whether cataloging public T cell receptors could reveal signatures of past pathogen exposure. The study used immunosequencing to profile the T cell repertoires of approximately 630 subjects and linked those repertoires to cytomegalovirus serostatus. In addition to the first cohort of roughly 700 subjects, a separate validation cohort of approximately 130 different subjects was used. To predict cytomegalovirus infection status, the study combined high-throughput TCR immunosequencing, statistical association of individual TCRs with disease status, and machine learning. A later analysis re-examined previously published TCR beta repertoires from over 500 donors and added high-resolution HLA genotyping to investigate patterns of TCR occurrence. Rather than using new phenotypic data, the later analysis identified candidate immune exposures from TCR beta sequences and from how often those sequences occurred across donors. In an earlier analysis of roughly 580 of the donors, high-throughput TCR beta sequencing was used to judge whether each TCR beta V gene segment behaved as functional or pseudogenic. Donor age, sex, ethnicity and CMV serostatus were collected together with the repertoire data. A later genetic analysis used genome-wide SNP genotypes for about three fifths of the roughly 700 donors, treating that subset as a discovery cohort. All discovery cohort repertoires had been generated on a single sequencing platform. HLA typing included class I and class II loci at four-digit resolution. Typing coverage differed by locus: A, B, C, DRB1 and DQB1 were typed in roughly 620-630 donors, DQA1 in about 500, DPA1 in roughly 590, and DPB1 in roughly 450. Because of strong linkage in the cohort, 4 to 6 DR-DQ haplotypes were treated as single units for association and clustering. Among several hundred genotyped donors of the cohort, an average of around 240,000 unique TCR beta nucleotide sequences was sequenced per donor, of which about 18% were non-productive.

The CDR1 and CDR2 encoded by the germline V gene (reference sequence) are GTSNPN and SVGIG. V loses 3 bases, J loses 7 bases, and the germline ends lie 10 bases apart. From its cysteine to its phenylalanine, the CDR3 spans 13 amino acids. The kept DNA is CDR3 alone, 39 bases in frame from the first base. Note on this clone: Its antigen remains undetermined. The record has no base qualities; no much larger clone is one base away.

The method was the immunoSEQ multiplex PCR assay. For the multiplex PCR, a mixture combining 60 forward primers for TCR Vbeta segments and 13 reverse primers for TCR Jbeta segments was used. The CDR3 region of rearranged TCR beta genes was amplified from genomic DNA with a multiplex PCR assay. The amplified TCR beta libraries were sequenced on the Illumina HiSeq System as 87-base-pair reads. The original pipeline was this. A later analysis counted tens of millions of unique TCR beta chains across the 666 repertoires, and some 11 million of these chains were shared by at least two donors. A nearest-neighbor algorithm error-corrected the raw reads and collapsed the reads into unique sequences, merging closely related sequences to remove PCR and sequencing errors. V, D and J gene segments were assigned by aligning CDR3 sequences to IMGT reference sequences. For a sequence to be retained, a match of at least six nucleotides was required to both a V gene segment and a J gene segment. A rearrangement was called productive if the CDR3 had no stop codons and remained in frame with V and J, and every other rearrangement was called non-productive. CDR3 was defined by IMGT convention, running from the second conserved V-encoded cysteine to the conserved J-encoded phenylalanine. In an earlier analysis of some 550 of the donors, sequences lacking an unambiguous match to a single V gene segment were excluded. In an earlier analysis of several hundred of the donors, V segments were called functional above 56.7% productive rearrangements and were called segregating when the between-donor standard deviation exceeded 5%. A statistical classification framework was built to diagnose cytomegalovirus status from the catalog of TCR beta chain sequences. A later analysis assigned V and J genes by comparing TCR nucleotide sequences with IMGT/GENE-DB human TR gene sequences. In a later analysis, CDR3 sequences and most-parsimonious VDJ recombination scenarios were assigned using the TCRdist pipeline. In a later analysis, every TCR beta chain was defined by the combination of its CDR3 amino acid sequence and its V-gene family, and reads without a unique V-gene family were dropped. A later analysis removed several hundred highly shared, low-generation-probability nucleotide sequences to deal with suspected cross-contamination and a sequencing artifact. In a later analysis, a clonal expansion index for each public chain was calculated from normalized within-repertoire ranks of inferred template counts. A later analysis computed generation probabilities with a VDJ recombination model fitted to out-of-frame rearrangements, and checked the results against IGoR. In a later analysis, TCR-TCR, TCR-HLA and TCR-CMV co-occurrence was scored with hypergeometric tests, and a repertoire-size bias correction was applied to TCR pairs. In a later analysis, false discovery rates were estimated by permuting HLA or CMV assignments 20 times. In a later analysis, co-occurring TCRs were grouped with DBSCAN, and TCRdist sequence similarity was added when clustering was performed within HLA-allele-positive subsets. For co-occurrence clustering, repertoires with fewer than 30,000 or more than 120,000 public chains were excluded, along with four to six repertoires with anomalous nucleotide sharing. Entries here come from immuneACCESS through TCRdb and include only in-frame sequences with V and J called. Some clones fail to appear in such tables; in the studies checked, an unresolved V gene covers under half of the shortfall, and the cause of the remainder is unknown. D and trimming were read from the DNA, whereas the V and J calls and clone size are those reported in that table. The sample yields 150,000 to 200,000 clones; about 84% were counted once. Of the sample, over 12% is held by the ten largest clones.

The cohort was made up of 500 to 850 healthy bone marrow donors. At the time of sampling, all cohort members were nominally healthy, though unrecorded immune exposures were likely present. The donor was CMV seropositive and belonged to the group of a few hundred seropositive cohort members. Each donor provided a peripheral blood sample, and peripheral blood mononuclear cells were used for TCR beta sequencing. Genomic DNA was extracted from the blood cell samples with the Qiagen DNeasy Blood Extraction Kit. The full study reports these points: For the cohort, immune exposure information was limited to CMV serostatus. At a false discovery rate of 0.05, a later analysis linked fewer than 20,000 TCR beta sequences to specific HLA alleles. In a later genetic analysis, fewer N-insertions in productive TCRs were reported among donors in an Asian-associated ancestry cluster than the roughly 700-donor mean. A group of highly shared sequence variants was considered likely to be a technical artifact of the sequencing pipeline. The earlier analysis of nearly 600 of the donors excluded roughly 17 rarely observed V segments, including chromosome 9 orphons, because counts were too low. In vitro tests confirmed that a few of the cytomegalovirus-associated TCR beta chains recognize cytomegalovirus antigens. In a later analysis, HLA-associated TCR beta chains showed more clonal expansion and lower generation probabilities than non-associated chains that were equally common. A later analysis found that most CMV-associated TCR beta chains appeared HLA-restricted, with HLA associations seemingly driven largely by CMV exposure. A later analysis reported that several top co-occurrence clusters appeared linked to parvovirus B19, influenza, CMV and Epstein-Barr virus. Broadly in line with IMGT annotations, most TCR beta V segments showed up in productive rearrangements about 90% or about 30% of the time in an earlier analysis of some 590 of the donors. Because HLA typing was unavailable for some donors at each locus, only the typed subset was used in association tests. The classifier was reported to diagnose cytomegalovirus status with high specificity and sensitivity in both the original cohort and the validation cohort. The authors suggested that the approach could potentially be generalized to other disease states and immunological phenotypes. Because the 87-base-pair reads could not distinguish some IMGT-functional V segments, including TRBV6-2 and TRBV6-3, those segments were excluded. Strong co-occurrence of HLA alleles, especially DR and DQ, made assigning TCR associations to individual alleles difficult. The study listed 170 or so TCR beta chains as associated with cytomegalovirus. Presence/absence analyses assumed roughly uniform sequencing depth across donors, an assumption that may not hold. In this cohort, only TCR beta chains were sequenced, and detectable features were limited by the absence of alpha or paired-chain data. Across donors, most TCR sequences were observed very rarely, whereas some public TCRs were present in many individuals. A further reported finding was that TCR beta sequences accurately predicted the HLA-A and HLA-B alleles for most subjects in the first cohort. Correlated functional status among segregating V segments might reflect linkage disequilibrium, but an unknown experimental factor could not be ruled out. In a later analysis, TCR association rates were found to vary across HLA loci, with the most associated TCRs seen for DRB1 alleles and the fewest for HLA-C alleles. V-gene and J-gene trimming of TCR beta chains was associated with a missense DCLRE1C variant in a later genetic analysis, and the association was replicated in an independent cohort.

Recombination joined TRBV30 with TRBJ1-6; the D gene is possibly TRBD1, with 5 bases matching. The sample was PBMCs. The origin of this receptor is a woman aged 25 to 39 in good health and CMV-seropositive. The bases are TGTGCCTGGAGCCGGGACTTAAATTCACCCCTCCACTTT. It codes for CAWSRDLNSPLHF.